Listed below are T cell receptor beta chains from one sample, sequenced in a study of blood T cell repertoires in COVID-19. Data came from immunoSEQ multiplex PCR; TCRdb stores just in-frame clones and leaves some out. The table shows 110,000 or so clones, with 55% to 75% occurring only once. The sequencing sample was made of peripheral blood. The receptors come from a woman aged 35 to 49 with acute or convalescent COVID-19. Both conserved end residues are trimmed from each CDR3. Not all rows give a size; the values are once, few, many and, for expanded clones, a class.

V gene,J gene,clone size,CDR3 protein
TRBV28,TRBJ2-5,.,ASSLARQQKETQY
TRBV12-3/TRBV12-4,TRBJ2-7,.,ASSFYYYEQY
TRBV5-1,TRBJ2-3,once,ASSLPASSTDTQY
TRBV9,TRBJ1-2,.,ASSPGGHDGYT
TRBV6-4,TRBJ2-5,.,ATSRTGSETQY
TRBV9,TRBJ2-4,.,ASSAQDRTGGIAKNIQY
TRBV7-6,TRBJ2-7,.,ASSAGQGVLYEQY
TRBV3-1/TRBV3-2,TRBJ1-4,.,ASSPRPGLGKLF
TRBV7-3,TRBJ2-1,many,ASSLGASSYNEQF
TRBV7-7,TRBJ2-1,.,ASSSGQGISNEQF
TRBV4-3,TRBJ2-3,.,ASSQDRSDGTDTQY
TRBV30,TRBJ2-4,.,AWSVQGHRGRN
TRBV6-5,TRBJ2-7,.,ASSRGQEGYEQY
TRBV7-9,TRBJ2-1,.,ASSPTRREQF
TRBV19,TRBJ2-5,.,ASKSRAGTQETQY
TRBV9,TRBJ2-5,.,ASSLPGSQETQY
TRBV4-2,TRBJ2-1,.,ASSQGGGEQF
TRBV19,TRBJ1-2,.,ASSRQGDGYT
TRBV6-2/TRBV6-3,TRBJ1-1,.,ASSRSQGEAF
TRBV30,TRBJ2-5,few,AWSVNTRETQY
TRBV30,TRBJ2-1,.,AWRGRGDEQF
TRBV5-6,TRBJ1-1,.,ASRSRDSKAF
TRBV3-1/TRBV3-2,TRBJ2-5,.,ASSHQGQGGTQY
TRBV20-1,TRBJ2-5,.,SASRVWGGQETQY
TRBV3-1/TRBV3-2,TRBJ2-1,.,ASSHRDRGFNEQF
TRBV27,TRBJ2-3,few,ASSFETESDTQY
TRBV5-1,TRBJ2-1,.,ASSVGTQIGDEQF
TRBV3-1/TRBV3-2,TRBJ1-5,.,ASSQEPGGVNQPQH
TRBV30,TRBJ1-3,.,AWSVRTGAGNTIY
TRBV5-1,TRBJ1-1,many,ASSSGQLNTEAF
TRBV3-1/TRBV3-2,TRBJ2-1,.,ASSQDWAGGHNYVQF
TRBV5-1,TRBJ1-1,.,ASGYQGSSTEAF
TRBV1,TRBJ1-1,.,TSSQETEFTEAF
TRBV12-3/TRBV12-4,TRBJ1-1,.,ASTGLRTVEAF
TRBV6-5,TRBJ1-2,.,ASSLGQGNGYT
TRBV9,TRBJ2-3,.,ASSAGTGNTDTQY
TRBV19,TRBJ2-3,.,ASSPDRFTDTQY
TRBV27,TRBJ1-5,.,ASSLTGVGQPQH
TRBV7-2,TRBJ2-5,.,ASSLVSLAGRETQY
TRBV7-7,TRBJ2-1,.,ASSLQLAGANNEQF
TRBV19,TRBJ1-1,.,ASRDRGIEAF
TRBV11-2,TRBJ1-2,.,ASSLNRVGYGYT
TRBV29-1,TRBJ2-3,.,SVGGSGGIPDTQY
TRBV3-1/TRBV3-2,TRBJ1-1,few,ASSQEQGAGAEAF
TRBV5-1,TRBJ2-3,many,ASSLAGLATDTQY
TRBV7-8,TRBJ2-1,.,ASSLVSGGQVGHNEQF
TRBV14,TRBJ1-1,.,ASSPLQGADTEAF